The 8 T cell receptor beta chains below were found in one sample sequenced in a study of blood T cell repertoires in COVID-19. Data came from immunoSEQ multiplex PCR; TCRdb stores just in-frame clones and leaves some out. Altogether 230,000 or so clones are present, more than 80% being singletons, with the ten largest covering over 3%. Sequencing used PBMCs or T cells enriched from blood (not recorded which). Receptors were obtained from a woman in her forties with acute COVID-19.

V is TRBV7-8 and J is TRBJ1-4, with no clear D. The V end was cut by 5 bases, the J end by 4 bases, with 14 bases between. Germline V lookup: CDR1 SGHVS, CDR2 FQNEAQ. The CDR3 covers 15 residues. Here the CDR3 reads CASSLRRRHNEKLFF. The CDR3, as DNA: TGTGCCAGCAGCCTTAGACGGAGGCATAATGAAAAACTGTTTTTT.

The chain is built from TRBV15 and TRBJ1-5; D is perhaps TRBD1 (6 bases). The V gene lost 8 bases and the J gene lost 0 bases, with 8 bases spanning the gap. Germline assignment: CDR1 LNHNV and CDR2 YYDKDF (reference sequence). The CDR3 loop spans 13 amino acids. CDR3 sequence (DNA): TGTGCCACCGGGACATCTAGCAATCAGCCCCAGCATTTT. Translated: CATGTSSNQPQHF.

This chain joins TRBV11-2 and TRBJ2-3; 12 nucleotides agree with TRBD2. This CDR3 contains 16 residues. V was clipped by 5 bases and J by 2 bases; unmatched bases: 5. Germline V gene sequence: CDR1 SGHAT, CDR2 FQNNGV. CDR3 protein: CASSPGTSGFTDTQYF. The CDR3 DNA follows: TGTGCCAGCAGCCCCGGGACTAGCGGGTTCACAGATACGCAGTATTTT.

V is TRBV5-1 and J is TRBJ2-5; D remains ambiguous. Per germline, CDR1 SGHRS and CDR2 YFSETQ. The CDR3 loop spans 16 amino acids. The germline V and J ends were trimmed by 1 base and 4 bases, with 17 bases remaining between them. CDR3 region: CASSLRRWMAAETQYF. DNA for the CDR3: TGCGCCAGCAGCTTGCGGCGTTGGATGGCGGCAGAGACCCAGTACTTC.

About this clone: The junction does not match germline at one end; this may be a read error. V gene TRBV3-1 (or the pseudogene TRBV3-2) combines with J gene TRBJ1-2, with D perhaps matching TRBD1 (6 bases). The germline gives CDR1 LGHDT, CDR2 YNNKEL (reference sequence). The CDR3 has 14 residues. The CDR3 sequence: CASSYLPDTGSMSF. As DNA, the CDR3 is TGTGCCAGCAGCTACCTTCCTGACACAGGGTCCATGTCCTTC.

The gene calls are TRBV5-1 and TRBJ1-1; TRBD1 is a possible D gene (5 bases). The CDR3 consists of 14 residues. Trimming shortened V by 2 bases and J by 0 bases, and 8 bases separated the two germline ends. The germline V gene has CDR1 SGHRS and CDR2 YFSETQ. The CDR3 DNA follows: TGCGCCAGCAGCTTCCGACAGATGAACACTGAAGCTTTCTTT. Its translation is CASSFRQMNTEAFF. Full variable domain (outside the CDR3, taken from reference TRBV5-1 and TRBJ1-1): KAGVTQTPRYLIKTRGQQVTLSCSPISGHRSVSWYQQTPGQGLQFLFEYFSETQRNKGNFPGRFSGRQFSNSRSEMNVSTLELGDSALYLCASSFRQMNTEAFFGQGTRLTVV.

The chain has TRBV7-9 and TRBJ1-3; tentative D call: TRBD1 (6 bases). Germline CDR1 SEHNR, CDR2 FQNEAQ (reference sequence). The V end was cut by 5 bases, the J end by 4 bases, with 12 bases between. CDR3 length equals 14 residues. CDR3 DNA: TGTGCCAGCAGCGGCGGACAGTCGGGAAACACCATATATTTT. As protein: CASSGGQSGNTIYF.

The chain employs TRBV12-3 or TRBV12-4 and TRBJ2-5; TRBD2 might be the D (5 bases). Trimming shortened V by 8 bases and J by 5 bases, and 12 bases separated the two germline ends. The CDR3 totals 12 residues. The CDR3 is CASGSGLETQYF. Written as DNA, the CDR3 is TGTGCCAGCGGATCGGGGTTGGAGACCCAGTACTTC.